These 5 T cell receptor beta chains came from one sample sequenced in a study of CD8+ T cells in alopecia areata. TCR sequencing used cDNA made by reverse transcription of extracted RNA. Clones were sequenced by immunoSEQ multiplex PCR, and TCRdb holds only the in-frame ones, with some missing. This table holds under 250,000 clones, more than 45% found once. Treatment described: oral pan-JAK inhibitor, 5-10 mg twice daily. Sequencing used CD4+ T cells sorted from blood, obtained at week 4, from a patient treated with tofacitinib. The source is a human donor with alopecia areata.

This clone was seen a handful of times. The V and J genes are TRBV5-6 and TRBJ2-3, with 8 bases matching TRBD2. Germline V CDR1 and CDR2: SGHDT, YYEEEE. This CDR3 comprises 15 residues. V dropped 1 base and J dropped 2; count of bases not matched to a gene: 3. CDR3 amino acids: CASSLWRGDTDTQYF. The CDR3 bases are TGTGCCAGCAGCTTGTGGCGGGGGGACACAGATACGCAGTATTTT.

As concerns this clone: The junction departs from the called germline gene at one end, perhaps through a read error. This rearrangement joins TRBV7-2 to TRBJ1-2; 9 bases line up with TRBD1. This CDR3 contains 11 residues. The V gene's germline CDR1 is SGHTA and CDR2 FQGNSA. The CDR3 coding sequence is TGTGCCAGCAGCTTCTCCGGGACAGGGATCTTC. Translation: CASSFSGTGIF.

This clone was seen a few times. CDR3 DNA sequence: TGCGCCAGCAGCTTGACAGATGAAAACATTCAGTACTTC. It yields the protein CASSLTDENIQYF. The V and J genes are TRBV5-1 and TRBJ2-4, with D unresolved. The CDR3 sequence is 13 residues long. CDR1 SGHRS and CDR2 YFSETQ come from the germline V gene. Trimming removed 1 base at V and 5 bases at J, with 7 bases between.

This clone came up a few times. The chain has TRBV2 and TRBJ2-7; D gene ambiguous. There are 11 residues in the CDR3. Germline CDR1 and CDR2: SNHLY and FYNNEI. V dropped 3 bases and J dropped 4 bases, with 4 bases sitting between them. CDR3 sequence reads: CASSERYEQYF. The CDR3 DNA follows: TGTGCCAGCAGTGAGCGTTACGAGCAGTACTTC.

The rearrangement joins TRBV5-1 to TRBJ1-2; D gene ambiguous. Germline CDR1 reads SGHRS; CDR2 reads YFSETQ. Trimming cost V 1 base and J 0 bases, with 10 bases left between them. CDR3 length: 15 amino acids. This CDR3 is CASSLTGNPNYGYTF. CDR3 bases: TGCGCCAGCAGCTTGACGGGGAACCCTAACTATGGCTACACCTTC.